This TCR beta chain is drawn from a study of sequential checkpoint blockade in melanoma. Study background: Randomization was 1:1 between first-line nivolumab→ipilimumab and ipilimumab→nivolumab. After both sequences, patients received maintenance nivolumab.

The treatment is: randomized to nivolumab then ipilimumab (arm A) or the reverse (arm B). Patients had received no earlier DNA-damaging chemotherapy. Live CD3+CD8+ CD19− CD56− cells were sorted from PBMCs. The table came from immunoSEQ multiplex PCR; TCRdb's copy has only in-frame clones and leaves some out. The sample has more than 10,000 clones, around 68% seen once. This clone was seen a handful of times. The CDR3 sequence is 14 residues long. Germline values: CDR1 PRHDT, CDR2 FYEKMQ (reference sequence). V was pared by 5 bases and J by 5 bases, with 15 bases between. The sequenced sample was CD8+ T cells sorted from blood (inferred from file names), obtained from a patient given nivolumab and ipilimumab in sequence. This receptor was obtained from a human donor with melanoma. This chain joins TRBV13 and TRBJ1-1; tentative D call: TRBD1 (6 bases). Written as DNA, the CDR3 is TGTGCCAGCAGCCCATACAGGGATCAAACTGAAGCTTTCTTT. As protein: CASSPYRDQTEAFF.